Below, 32 T cell receptor beta chains from the same sample are listed, as sequenced in a study of blood T cell repertoires in COVID-19. TCRdb's table, derived via immunoSEQ multiplex PCR, lists solely in-frame clones and lacks some. The sample shows tens of thousands of clones, about 85% of them seen only once. Material: peripheral blood. The receptor set was obtained from a man older than 75 with acute or convalescent COVID-19.

The chain links TRBV11-3 to TRBJ2-3; a weak D match, TRBD2 (5 bases). CDR1 is SGHNT, CDR2 YENEEA, per germline. Between the trimmed V and J ends, which lost 6 bases and 0 bases, there was a span of 13 bases. The CDR3 is made up of 15 amino acids. The CDR3 nucleotides read TGTGCCAGCAGACGAGGACTTTTGAGCACAGATACGCAGTATTTT. It encodes CASRRGLLSTDTQYF.

V is TRBV5-6 and J is TRBJ1-2; perhaps TRBD1 as D (5 bases). Germline lookup yields CDR1 SGHDT and CDR2 YYEEEE. CDR3 length equals 13 residues. Trimming removed 0 bases from V and 2 bases from J, with 5 bases in between. The CDR3 nucleotides read TGTGCCAGCAGCTTGGACAGGAACTATGGCTACACCTTC. Encoded protein: CASSLDRNYGYTF.

The rearrangement uses TRBV5-1 and TRBJ2-1; TRBD1 matches at 9 bases. The CDR3 covers 16 residues. Germline CDR1 and CDR2: SGHRS and YFSETQ. The V and J ends lost 0 bases and 3 bases, in that order; junction bases with no gene match: 4. CDR3: CASSLGAGQGYNEQFF. The CDR3 coding sequence is TGCGCCAGCAGCTTGGGAGCGGGACAGGGCTACAATGAGCAGTTCTTC.

The chain has TRBV7-8 and TRBJ2-3, with a weak D call TRBD1 (7 bases). V shed 6 bases and J shed 3 bases, with 16 bases lying between them. Germline lookup yields CDR1 SGHVS and CDR2 FQNEAQ. CDR3 size: 15 residues. The CDR3, as DNA: TGTGCCAGCAGTAAGGCAGGGGGGCGGACAGATACGCAGTATTTT. As protein: CASSKAGGRTDTQYF.

The rearrangement uses TRBV7-9 and TRBJ2-5, with 8 bases aligning to TRBD2. Germline loops: CDR1 SEHNR, CDR2 FQNEAQ (reference sequence). V shed 5 bases, J shed 4 bases, and the junction held 12 bases outside the gene matches. This CDR3 is 16 amino acids long. DNA of the CDR3: TGTGCCAGCAGCGTCGCCCAGCGGGAGCTTGGAGAGACCCAGTACTTC. Protein: CASSVAQRELGETQYF.

This rearrangement joins TRBV12-3 or TRBV12-4 to TRBJ1-1; 7 nucleotides line up with TRBD1. Trimming removed 6 bases from V and 7 bases from J; junction bases left unmatched: 2. The CDR3 runs 11 residues. CDR3 bases: TGTGCCAGCAGGACAGGGATTGAAGCTTTCTTT. Its protein product is CASRTGIEAFF.

The chain uses TRBV28 and TRBJ2-5; maybe TRBD2 (7 bases). This CDR3 comprises 13 residues. Trimming left V 8 bases short and J 6 bases short, with 16 bases between. Germline loops: CDR1 MDHEN, CDR2 SYDVKM. CDR3: CASPRGGAQTQYF. CDR3 bases: TGTGCCAGCCCGAGGGGGGGGGCTCAGACCCAGTACTTC.

This chain links TRBV5-6 with TRBJ1-1, with a tentative D call TRBD1 (5 bases). V was trimmed by 1 base and J by 7 bases, leaving 8 bases between them. In germline, CDR1 is SGHDT, CDR2 YYEEEE. This CDR3 is 12 amino acids long. Here the CDR3 reads CASSLRTFEAFF. CDR3 nucleotide sequence: TGTGCCAGCAGCTTGAGGACATTTGAAGCTTTCTTT.

The chain carries TRBV6-5 and TRBJ2-3, with D unclear. Trimming cost V 5 bases and J 0 bases, with 6 bases left between them. CDR3 length: 13 residues. Germline CDR1 is MNHEY and CDR2 is SVGAGI. DNA of the CDR3: TGTGCCAGCAGTAGCCCTAGCACAGATACGCAGTATTTT. Protein: CASSSPSTDTQYF.

This rearrangement joins TRBV29-1 to TRBJ2-2; perhaps TRBD1 as D (6 bases). CDR1 and CDR2 from the germline V gene are SQVTM and ANQGSEA. The CDR3 runs to 12 residues. Trimming took 7 bases from V and 1 from J, leaving 7 bases between them. This CDR3 is CSADRNTGELFF. For the CDR3, the DNA is TGCAGCGCGGACAGGAACACCGGGGAGCTGTTTTTT.

V usage is TRBV13 and J usage is TRBJ1-2, with 9 bases that match TRBD1. Trimming took 5 bases from V and 9 from J; bases not matched to a gene: 10. The germline V gene has CDR1 PRHDT and CDR2 FYEKMQ (reference sequence). The CDR3 extends over 14 amino acids. Here the CDR3 DNA reads TGTGCCAGCAGCATCTTCGACAGGGGGGATAGCTACACCTTC. Translation gives CASSIFDRGDSYTF.

The CDR3 bases are TGTGCCAGCAGTTTAGCAGGAGGGCTAGCGGACGAGCAGTACTTC. Its translation is CASSLAGGLADEQYF. This chain joins TRBV27 and TRBJ2-7; 7 bases fit TRBD2. The CDR3 is 15 amino acids. After removal of 2 bases from V and 5 bases from J, the junction contained 9 bases not matched to a gene. CDR1 is MNHEY and CDR2 is SMNVEV in the germline V gene (reference sequence).

This chain connects TRBV19 to TRBJ2-4; 8 bases match TRBD1. The CDR3 totals 17 residues. The trim removed 2 bases at V and 0 bases at J, leaving 6 bases unmatched. Looked up from germline, CDR1 is LNHDA and CDR2 is SQIVND (reference sequence). The CDR3 nucleotides are TGTGCCAGTAGTATATGGGACAGGACTCTAGCCAAAAACATTCAGTACTTC. Its translation: CASSIWDRTLAKNIQYF.

The V call is TRBV12-5, the J call TRBJ2-2, with TRBD1 as a possible D gene (5 bases). The CDR3 sequence is 13 residues long. Looked up from germline, CDR1 is LGHNT and CDR2 is FRNRAP. Trimming left V 6 bases short and J 4 bases short, with 9 bases between. The CDR3 nucleotides are TGTGCTAGTGGGGGGCCGGGCACCGGGGAGCTGTTTTTT. Protein product: CASGGPGTGELFF.

Written as DNA, the CDR3 is TGTGCCAGCAGCTTAGGTGGCGGAAATCCGAACACCGGGGAGCTGTTTTTT. Translated, it gives CASSLGGGNPNTGELFF. The J gene is TRBJ2-2, the V gene TRBV11-3, with D unclear. This CDR3 is 17 amino acids long. Per the germline V gene, CDR1 is SGHNT and CDR2 is YENEEA. The V end was cut by 1 base, the J end by 0 bases, with 12 bases between. Drawing the rest from reference TRBV11-3 and TRBJ2-2, the complete variable domain is EAGVVQSPRYKIIEKKQPVAFWCNPISGHNTLYWYLQNLGQGPELLIRYENEEAVDDSQLPKDRFSAERLKGVDSTLKIQPAELGDSAVYLCASSLGGGNPNTGELFFGEGSRLTVL.

The CDR3 loop is CASSIVAGGYTDTQYF. The CDR3 DNA reads TGTGCCAGTAGTATAGTAGCGGGAGGTTACACAGATACGCAGTATTTT. The chain joins TRBV19 to TRBJ2-3; 10 positions match TRBD2. V shed 1 base and J 2 bases; nucleotides not matched to a gene: 3. The CDR3 covers 16 residues. Per the germline V gene, CDR1 is LNHDA and CDR2 is SQIVND (reference sequence).

The V call is TRBV7-2, the J call TRBJ2-3, with a tentative D call TRBD1 (5 bases). Germline V gene data show CDR1 as SGHTA and CDR2 as FQGNSA. Trimming shortened V by 3 bases and J by 4 bases, and 8 bases separated the two germline ends. This CDR3 comprises 13 residues. The DNA of the CDR3 is TGTGCCAGCAGCTTTTTCAGGGCAGATACGCAGTATTTT. Its translation: CASSFFRADTQYF.

The CDR3 region is CAIIGQGSEAFF. The CDR3 DNA sequence: TGTGCCATAATTGGACAGGGGAGTGAAGCTTTCTTT. This chain uses TRBV6-6 with TRBJ1-1, with 9 nucleotides matching TRBD1. Germline assignment: CDR1 MNHNY and CDR2 SVGAGI (reference sequence). Trimming cost V 10 bases and J 7 bases; bases outside gene matches: 7. The CDR3 is 12 residues long.

The chain combines TRBV6-2 or TRBV6-3 with TRBJ1-4; TRBD1 matches at 9 bases. Per germline, CDR1 MNHEY and CDR2 SVGEGT. The CDR3 loop spans 15 amino acids. The V segment lost 5 bases and the J segment 6 bases; nucleotides outside the gene matches: 7. The CDR3 region is CASSPPGQGHEKLFF. DNA of the CDR3: TGTGCCAGCAGTCCCCCGGGACAGGGCCATGAAAAACTGTTTTTT.

V is TRBV10-2 and J is TRBJ1-6; TRBD1 agrees at 7 bases. J was trimmed by 0 bases and V by 7 bases; bases with no gene match: 6. The CDR3 covers 16 residues. The V gene's germline CDR1 is WSHSY and CDR2 SAAADI. CDR3 sequence: CASKGQESSYNSPLHF. CDR3 nucleotide sequence: TGCGCCAGCAAAGGACAGGAGAGCTCCTATAATTCACCCCTCCACTTT.

The chain combines TRBV7-9 with TRBJ1-2, with TRBD1 matching over 7 bases. Germline trimming cut 1 base from V and 8 bases from J; bases unmatched to any gene: 7. The CDR3 has 14 amino acids. Germline-derived CDR1 and CDR2 are SEHNR and FQNEAQ (reference sequence). The CDR3 sequence: CASSLEKGAQGYTF. The CDR3 region has the DNA TGTGCCAGCAGCTTAGAGAAGGGGGCTCAAGGCTACACCTTC. Combining the CDR3 with reference TRBV7-9 and TRBJ1-2 gives the whole variable domain DTGVSQNPRHKITKRGQNVTFRCDPISEHNRLYWYRQTLGQGPEFLTYFQNEAQLEKSRLLSDRFSAERPKGSFSTLEIQRTEQGDSAMYLCASSLEKGAQGYTFGSGTRLTVV.

The CDR3 DNA sequence: TGTGCCAGCAGCCCTCGGATGGGGGAGGACACTGAAGCTTTCTTT. As protein: CASSPRMGEDTEAFF. This chain links TRBV5-4 with TRBJ1-1, with a tentative D call TRBD1 (5 bases). The germline V and J ends were trimmed by 4 bases and 3 bases, with 16 bases remaining between them. The CDR3 covers 15 residues. Germline CDR1 reads SGHNT; CDR2 reads YYREEE (reference sequence). The full variable domain, rest sourced from reference TRBV5-4 and TRBJ1-1, is ETGVTQSPTHLIKTRGQQVTLRCSSQSGHNTVSWYQQALGQGPQFIFQYYREEENGRGNFPPRFSGLQFPNYSSELNVNALELDDSALYLCASSPRMGEDTEAFFGQGTRLTVV.

This clone was found once. The genes are TRBV9 and TRBJ2-1, with 9 nucleotides matching TRBD1. Germline CDR1 is SGDLS and CDR2 is YYNGEE. With V trimmed by 4 bases and J by 3 bases, 5 bases remained unmatched. The CDR3 covers 15 residues. CDR3 nucleotides: TGTGCCAGCAGCACGGGACAGGGCCTCTACAATGAGCAGTTCTTC. It translates to CASSTGQGLYNEQFF. The whole variable domain, filled in from reference TRBV9 and TRBJ2-1, reads DSGVTQTPKHLITATGQRVTLRCSPRSGDLSVYWYQQSLDQGLQFLIQYYNGEERAKGNILERFSAQQFPDLHSELNLSSLELGDSALYFCASSTGQGLYNEQFFGPGTRLTVL.

This rearrangement joins TRBV7-2 to TRBJ2-1; TRBD2 matches at 7 bases. Trimming cost V 3 bases and J 5 bases; bases outside gene matches: 13. The CDR3 has 17 amino acids. CDR1 and CDR2 from the germline V gene are SGHTA and FQGNSA. CDR3 amino acids: CASSFPRLAPMDNEQFF. The CDR3 DNA reads TGTGCCAGCAGCTTCCCCCGACTAGCCCCTATGGACAATGAGCAGTTCTTC.

V gene TRBV28 combines with J gene TRBJ1-2, with TRBD1 matching over 12 bases. Germline V gene lookup returns CDR1 MDHEN and CDR2 SYDVKM. The junction had 13 bases not matched to a gene; V was cut back by 6 bases and J by 5 bases. The CDR3 extends over 17 amino acids. CDR3 amino acids: CASRIPPGQGAEYGYTF. CDR3 DNA sequence: TGTGCCAGCAGGATACCGCCGGGACAGGGGGCGGAATATGGCTACACCTTC.

This clone appeared once. V and J are TRBV5-4 and TRBJ1-3, with a possible D match to TRBD1 (6 bases). The length of the CDR3 is 14 residues. Trimming took off 4 bases at V and 10 bases at J, with 18 bases between the two ends. Per the germline V gene, CDR1 is SGHNT and CDR2 is YYREEE (reference sequence). CDR3 amino acids: CASSPGGLGATIYF. As DNA, the CDR3 is TGTGCCAGCAGCCCGGGGGGACTGGGGGCGACCATATATTTT.

This clone was detected only a few times. V and J are TRBV10-3 and TRBJ2-2, with unresolved D. The germline V and J ends were trimmed by 2 bases and 7 bases, with 8 bases remaining between them. This CDR3 is 13 amino acids long. Germline CDR1 reads ENHRY; CDR2 reads SYGVKD. The CDR3 region is CAISENADGELFF. DNA for the CDR3: TGTGCCATCAGTGAGAACGCGGACGGGGAGCTGTTTTTT.

The chain links TRBV29-1 to TRBJ2-7, with TRBD2 identical over 13 bases. The CDR3 consists of 14 residues. V trimming: 7 bases; J trimming: 6 bases; junction bases outside the gene matches: 9. Germline loops: CDR1 SQVTM, CDR2 ANQGSEA. CDR3 loop: CSARTSGSLGEQYF. For the CDR3, the DNA is TGCAGCGCTCGGACTAGCGGGAGTTTAGGCGAGCAGTACTTC.

The chain couples TRBV4-3 to TRBJ2-7; 8 bases line up with TRBD2. The CDR3 is 16 residues long. CDR1 is LGHNA and CDR2 is YSLEER in the germline V gene. Trimming took 0 bases from V and 3 from J; bases not matched to a gene: 7. The CDR3 DNA sequence: TGCGCCAGCAGCCAAGATAACGGCGGGAGGTACTACGAGCAGTACTTC. Protein sequence: CASSQDNGGRYYEQYF.

V and J are TRBV7-3 and TRBJ2-5; 10 bases are a match to TRBD1. This CDR3 contains 14 residues. The V and J ends lost 5 bases and 3 bases, in that order; junction bases with no gene match: 3. The V gene's germline CDR1 is SGHTA and CDR2 FQGTGA. The CDR3 DNA reads TGTGCCAGCAGCCCGGGGACAGGGGAAGAGACCCAGTACTTC. Translated: CASSPGTGEETQYF.

The chain uses TRBV6-6 and TRBJ2-1; D not certain. CDR1 MNHNY and CDR2 SVGAGI come from the germline V gene (reference sequence). With 5 bases removed from V and 2 bases from J, the gap between germline ends came to 4 bases. The CDR3 has 12 amino acids. Written as DNA, the CDR3 is TGTGCCAGCAGTCTCACCTACAATGAGCAGTTCTTC. Protein: CASSLTYNEQFF.

CDR3 region: CASSPGPTPNQPQHF. The CDR3 region has the DNA TGTGCCAGCTCACCTGGCCCCACACCAAATCAGCCCCAGCATTTT. This rearrangement joins TRBV18 to TRBJ1-5; D is uncertain. Trimming took 3 bases from V and 4 from J, leaving 13 bases between them. The CDR3 contains 15 residues. Germline V gene lookup returns CDR1 KGHSH and CDR2 LQKENI.